This TCR beta chain was documented in a study of T cell responses to AZD1222 COVID-19 vaccine. Points on this clone: Its antigen is unidentified.

Study-wide findings and caveats: A rise in Spike-specific TCR breadth and depth followed two AZD1222 doses. Mostly white British, mostly female donors; authors suggested clonal diversity may be underestimated. In all cases, repertoires were sampled only after the peak T cell response.

Sequencing used immunoSEQ multiplex PCR; TCRdb keeps in-frame clones, though not all of them. Here the sample spans around 170,000 clones, around 90% being singletons. Germline CDR1 reads SGHTA; CDR2 reads FQGNSA. The trim removed 7 bases at V and 3 bases at J, leaving 14 bases unmatched. The CDR3 is 17 residues long. V usage is TRBV7-2 and J usage is TRBJ2-1; 8 bases match TRBD2. The sequenced sample was peripheral blood, obtained on day 0 of AZD1222 vaccination. This sequence was found in an adult in good health. The CDR3, as DNA: TGTGCCAGCACCCATCCCTTCGGGACTAGAAGCTACAATGAGCAGTTCTTC. This encodes CASTHPFGTRSYNEQFF.